This TCR beta chain emerged from a study of blood T cell repertoires in COVID-19. Produced via immunoSEQ multiplex PCR; TCRdb's table is partial and in-frame only. The sample has almost 350,000 clones, almost 90% seen once. J was trimmed by 7 bases and V by 7 bases; bases with no gene match: 15. Germline CDR1 MDHEN, CDR2 SYDVKM. This CDR3 has 16 residues. The rearrangement uses TRBV28 and TRBJ2-7; 11 nucleotides line up with TRBD1. This sequence originates from a woman aged 25 to 39 who had been exposed to COVID-19. The sequenced sample consisted of PBMCs or T cells enriched from blood (not recorded which). CDR3 protein: CASITTGTGGPKEQYF. In DNA form, the CDR3 reads TGTGCCAGCATAACCACCGGGACAGGGGGGCCAAAGGAGCAGTACTTC.